A single sample is the source of the 32 T cell receptor beta chains below, sequenced in a study of blood T cell repertoires in COVID-19. TCRdb keeps only in-frame clones here, not all; method: immunoSEQ multiplex PCR. The table shows more than 150,000 clones, with about 86% occurring only once. The sample comprised peripheral blood. The receptors originated from a man between 60 and 75 years old with acute or convalescent COVID-19.

This sequence joins TRBV4-2 and TRBJ1-6, with 7 bases lining up with TRBD1. Per germline, CDR1 LGHNA and CDR2 YNFKEQ. The J segment lost 2 bases and the V segment lost 0 bases, leaving 7 bases of the junction unmatched. The CDR3 totals 18 residues. CDR3 coding DNA: TGTGCCAGCAGCCAAGATTGGCAGGGGGTCGCCTATAATTCACCCCTCCACTTT. Translating it yields CASSQDWQGVAYNSPLHF.

The chain carries TRBV11-2 and TRBJ2-3, with TRBD2 identical over 10 bases. J lost 0 bases, V lost 5 bases, and 8 bases had no gene match. Germline V CDR1 and CDR2: SGHAT, FQNNGV. This CDR3 has 17 residues. The CDR3, as DNA: TGTGCCAGCAGCGACAGACTAGCGGGCACCAGCACAGATACGCAGTATTTT. It specifies CASSDRLAGTSTDTQYF.

This sequence joins TRBV11-2 and TRBJ2-1; D possibly corresponds to TRBD2 (5 bases). Per the germline V gene, CDR1 is SGHAT and CDR2 is FQNNGV. The CDR3 has 14 amino acids. Deletions cut 5 bases from V and 6 bases from J, with 14 bases between. The CDR3 protein is CASSPRRSANEQFF. Written as DNA, the CDR3 is TGTGCCAGCAGCCCCAGGAGGAGTGCCAATGAGCAGTTCTTC.

The CDR3 loop reads CASRGPPTEAFF. In nucleotides, the CDR3 is TGTGCCAGCAGGGGGCCTCCCACTGAAGCTTTCTTT. This chain joins TRBV28 and TRBJ1-1; D may be TRBD1 (5 bases). Looked up from germline, CDR1 is MDHEN and CDR2 is SYDVKM. The V end lost 6 bases, the J end lost 4 bases, and 9 bases lay between the germline ends. CDR3 size: 12 residues.

The CDR3 reads CASSAATWMFF. The CDR3 DNA follows: TGTGCCAGTAGTGCCGCGACATGGATGTTTTTT. The chain couples TRBV19 to TRBJ1-4; D remains ambiguous. This CDR3 is built from 11 residues. The germline CDR1 and CDR2 sequences are LNHDA and SQIVND (reference sequence). The germline V and J ends were trimmed by 5 bases and 15 bases, with 13 bases remaining between them.

Only a few counts were recorded for this clone. This chain joins TRBV11-2 and TRBJ2-3, with D possibly matching TRBD2 (5 bases). The CDR3 loop spans 16 amino acids. Germline CDR1 reads SGHAT; CDR2 reads FQNNGV. V was shortened by 3 bases and J by 4 bases, with 17 bases between the two germline ends. The DNA for the CDR3 is TGTGCCAGCAGCTTTGGGAGTCTACCCCAGGCAGATACGCAGTATTTT. This translates into CASSFGSLPQADTQYF.

The chain links TRBV9 to TRBJ2-6; 9 nucleotides align to TRBD1. The germline V gene has CDR1 SGDLS and CDR2 YYNGEE. The trim removed 2 bases at V and 1 base at J, leaving 4 bases unmatched. The CDR3 totals 17 residues. In DNA form, the CDR3 reads TGTGCCAGCAGCGTGGGGACAGGGAGATCTGGGGCCAACGTCCTGACTTTC. Residues: CASSVGTGRSGANVLTF.

This chain connects TRBV5-4 to TRBJ2-7; possibly TRBD1 for D (5 bases). The germline CDR1 and CDR2 sequences are SGHNT and YYREEE (reference sequence). The ends were cut back, 0 bases at V and 4 bases at J, with 8 bases in the middle. CDR3 length: 13 amino acids. The CDR3 reads CASSLGREYEQYF. CDR3 nucleotide sequence: TGTGCCAGCAGCTTGGGCAGGGAATACGAGCAGTACTTC.

This rearrangement joins TRBV29-1 to TRBJ1-2; D is ambiguous. The CDR3 spans 12 residues. The V gene lost 3 bases and the J gene lost 8 bases, with 13 bases spanning the gap. CDR1 and CDR2 from the germline V gene are SQVTM and ANQGSEA. The CDR3 DNA reads as TGCAGCGTTGACTTCGGGTTCGGGGGCTACACCTTC. Translating it yields CSVDFGFGGYTF.

The chain couples TRBV7-3 to TRBJ2-1; the match to TRBD1 covers 7 bases. V shed 4 bases and J 4 bases; nucleotides not matched to a gene: 7. Germline CDR1 and CDR2: SGHTA and FQGTGA. This CDR3 contains 15 residues. CDR3 amino acids: CASSSTGAGYNEQFF. In nucleotides, the CDR3 is TGTGCCAGCAGCTCAACAGGGGCCGGTTACAATGAGCAGTTCTTC. Combining the CDR3 with reference TRBV7-3 and TRBJ2-1 gives the whole variable domain GAGVSQTPSNKVTEKGKYVELRCDPISGHTALYWYRQSLGQGPEFLIYFQGTGAADDSGLPNDRFFAVRPEGSVSTLKIQRTERGDSAVYLCASSSTGAGYNEQFFGPGTRLTVL.

The J gene is TRBJ2-1, the V gene TRBV3-1 (or the pseudogene TRBV3-2), with TRBD2 matching 10 bases. V was pared by 3 bases and J by 9 bases, with 8 bases of the junction left unmatched. This CDR3 is 15 amino acids long. In germline, CDR1 is LGHDT, CDR2 YNNKEL (reference sequence). CDR3 residues: CASSQGLAPGGEQFF. The CDR3 coding sequence is TGTGCCAGCAGCCAGGGACTAGCGCCGGGCGGTGAGCAGTTCTTC.

CDR3 region: CASSLDLYLRQGYEQYF. DNA of the CDR3: TGTGCCAGCAGCTTAGATCTATATCTGAGACAGGGCTACGAGCAGTACTTC. The V and J genes are TRBV11-2 and TRBJ2-7, with 7 nucleotides matching TRBD1. Trimming at V came to 0 bases and at J to 3 bases, leaving 11 bases not matched to a gene. The germline V gene encodes CDR1 SGHAT and CDR2 FQNNGV. The CDR3 is made up of 17 amino acids. The full variable domain, in which reference TRBV11-2 and TRBJ2-7 provide the parts outside the CDR3, is EAGVAQSPRYKIIEKRQSVAFWCNPISGHATLYWYQQILGQGPKLLIQFQNNGVVDDSQLPKDRFSAERLKGVDSTLKIQPAKLEDSAVYLCASSLDLYLRQGYEQYFGPGTRLTVT.

In this sample, this clone turned up once. The chain employs TRBV28 and TRBJ2-1, with 11 bases fitting TRBD2. Germline V gene data show CDR1 as MDHEN and CDR2 as SYDVKM. CDR3 size: 18 residues. With 5 bases clipped from V and 4 bases from J, the junction kept 13 bases outside the gene matches. The CDR3 sequence is CASSPNPSSGRPYNEQFF. For the CDR3, the DNA is TGTGCCAGCAGTCCTAACCCCTCTAGCGGGAGGCCTTACAATGAGCAGTTCTTC.

This rearrangement joins TRBV4-2 to TRBJ2-7; 11 bases align to TRBD2. The germline gives CDR1 LGHNA, CDR2 YNFKEQ. This CDR3 has 14 residues. The ends lost 4 bases at V and 4 bases at J; junction bases unmatched: 3. The CDR3 DNA is TGTGCCAGCAGCCCCGGGACTAGCGGTTACGAGCAGTACTTC. This translates into CASSPGTSGYEQYF.

The chain combines TRBV6-2 or TRBV6-3 with TRBJ1-5; D gene unclear. This CDR3 region has 17 residues. The V gene lost 2 bases and the J gene lost 0 bases, with 14 bases spanning the gap. The V gene's germline CDR1 is MNHEY and CDR2 SVGEGT. DNA for the CDR3: TGTGCCAGCAGTTACGATAAAAAGAGGATTAGCAATCAGCCCCAGCATTTT. Translated: CASSYDKKRISNQPQHF.

The chain links TRBV28 to TRBJ1-2, with D maybe TRBD1 (6 bases). V gave up 6 bases and J gave up 4 bases, with 21 bases separating them. From germline, CDR1 is MDHEN and CDR2 SYDVKM. The CDR3 totals 16 residues. This CDR3 is CASSLLTGTDSYGYTF. In DNA form, the CDR3 reads TGTGCCAGCAGCCTCCTTACAGGGACCGACTCCTATGGCTACACCTTC.

The chain carries TRBV9 and TRBJ2-7, with D possibly TRBD1 on 6 matching bases. CDR3 length: 15 residues. Between the trimmed V and J ends, which lost 0 bases and 1 base, there was a span of 11 bases. CDR1 and CDR2 from the germline V gene are SGDLS and YYNGEE. The CDR3 DNA follows: TGTGCCAGCAGCGTAGACGAGGGGGAGTCCTACGAGCAGTACTTC. Its translation: CASSVDEGESYEQYF. Using reference TRBV9 and TRBJ2-7 for the parts outside the CDR3, the full variable domain is DSGVTQTPKHLITATGQRVTLRCSPRSGDLSVYWYQQSLDQGLQFLIQYYNGEERAKGNILERFSAQQFPDLHSELNLSSLELGDSALYFCASSVDEGESYEQYFGPGTRLTVT.

This rearrangement joins TRBV24-1 to TRBJ2-5; D unclear. CDR1 is KGHDR and CDR2 is SFDVKD in the germline V gene. V lost 2 bases and J lost 6, with 9 bases in between. This CDR3 is 13 amino acids long. CDR3 in amino acids: CATSDSPGQTQYF. CDR3 coding DNA: TGTGCCACCAGTGATTCGCCTGGGCAGACCCAGTACTTC.

V and J are TRBV28 and TRBJ2-7, with TRBD1 matching over 7 bases. Germline V gene sequence: CDR1 MDHEN, CDR2 SYDVKM. This CDR3 has 15 amino acids. The trim removed 5 bases at V and 0 bases at J, leaving 7 bases unmatched. The CDR3 sequence: CASSDRVGASYEQYF. The DNA of the CDR3 is TGTGCCAGCAGTGACAGGGTGGGGGCCTCCTACGAGCAGTACTTC.

This sequence joins TRBV28 and TRBJ2-1, with 10 bases lining up with TRBD2. The CDR3 runs 15 residues. Germline values: CDR1 MDHEN, CDR2 SYDVKM. J lost 2 bases, V lost 7 bases, and 5 bases had no gene match. The CDR3 DNA reads as TGTGCCAGCAATCGAGCGGGAGGGACCTACAATGAGCAGTTCTTC. It encodes CASNRAGGTYNEQFF. Based on the CDR3 plus reference TRBV28 and TRBJ2-1, the full variable domain is DVKVTQSSRYLVKRTGEKVFLECVQDMDHENMFWYRQDPGLGLRLIYFSYDVKMKEKGDIPEGYSVSREKKERFSLILESASTNQTSMYLCASNRAGGTYNEQFFGPGTRLTVL.

The rearrangement uses TRBV7-6 and TRBJ2-3, with D uncertain. This CDR3 has 15 residues. CDR1 SGHVS and CDR2 FNYEAQ come from the germline V gene. The V gene lost 1 base and the J gene lost 2 bases, with 10 bases spanning the gap. CDR3 in DNA: TGTGCCAGCAGCTTAGACGTCACTAACACAGATACGCAGTATTTT. Its protein is CASSLDVTNTDTQYF.

The CDR3: CASSLSGWSHEQYF. For the CDR3, the DNA is TGTGCCAGCAGCTTATCAGGGTGGAGCCACGAGCAGTACTTC. The chain is built from TRBV7-8 and TRBJ2-7; tentatively, D is TRBD1 (5 bases). The CDR3 runs 14 residues. The germline CDR1 and CDR2 sequences are SGHVS and FQNEAQ. Trimming removed 2 bases at V and 5 bases at J, with 13 bases between.

This chain joins TRBV5-1 and TRBJ2-1; 12 positions match TRBD2. V was pared by 5 bases and J by 9 bases, with 9 bases of the junction left unmatched. The CDR3 has 15 amino acids. The V gene's germline CDR1 is SGHRS and CDR2 YFSETQ. CDR3 in DNA: TGCGCCAGCAGATTTCTAGCGGGAGGGCCGGGTGAGCAGTTCTTC. The encoded protein is CASRFLAGGPGEQFF.

This clone was detected only a few times. This chain connects TRBV10-3 to TRBJ2-2; D unclear. The CDR3 length is 14 residues. Germline CDR1 is ENHRY and CDR2 is SYGVKD. Trimming left V 2 bases short and J 0 bases short, with 4 bases between. The CDR3 protein is CAISEQANTGELFF. The CDR3 DNA sequence: TGTGCCATCAGTGAGCAGGCGAACACCGGGGAGCTGTTTTTT.

The CDR3 bases are TGTGCCAGCAGCTTACAAGGTGGCGGGCCACCCTACGAGCAGTACTTC. Amino acids: CASSLQGGGPPYEQYF. The chain carries TRBV7-2 and TRBJ2-7; perhaps TRBD2 as D (5 bases). Between the trimmed V and J ends, which lost 2 bases and 2 bases, there was a span of 16 bases. Germline-derived CDR1 and CDR2 are SGHTA and FQGNSA. The CDR3 is 16 residues long.

The V gene is TRBV11-1, the J gene TRBJ2-7; D perhaps matches TRBD2 (6 bases). This CDR3 has 13 amino acids. Germline V gene sequence: CDR1 SGHAT, CDR2 FQDESV (reference sequence). V was shortened by 5 bases and J by 3 bases, with 11 bases between the two germline ends. The CDR3 coding sequence is TGTGCCAGCAGCCCTCGGGGAGGCTACGAGCAGTACTTC. Amino acid sequence: CASSPRGGYEQYF.

The gene calls are TRBV14 and TRBJ2-6; D is ambiguous. Trimming pared 1 base from V and 0 bases from J, leaving 7 bases between. The germline V gene has CDR1 SGHDN and CDR2 FVKESK. The CDR3 length is 16 residues. CDR3 nucleotides: TGTGCCAGCAGCCAAGTAATCAGCTCTGGGGCCAACGTCCTGACTTTC. It translates to CASSQVISSGANVLTF.

V and J are TRBV28 and TRBJ1-1, with a possible D match to TRBD1 (5 bases). CDR1 MDHEN and CDR2 SYDVKM come from the germline V gene. The CDR3 is made up of 12 amino acids. The V end lost 1 base, the J end lost 7 bases, and 7 bases lay between the germline ends. The CDR3 here is CASSLLGDEAFF. DNA of the CDR3: TGTGCCAGCAGTTTATTAGGGGATGAAGCTTTCTTT.

A remark on this clone: The sample has other DNA sequences that encode this CDR3 too. The V call is TRBV3-1 (or the pseudogene TRBV3-2), the J call TRBJ1-5; no reliable D call. The CDR3 runs 13 residues. Trimming left V 4 bases short and J 6 bases short, with 10 bases between. Germline values: CDR1 LGHDT, CDR2 YNNKEL (reference sequence). The CDR3 sequence: CASSPPGGQPQHF. The CDR3 DNA follows: TGTGCCAGCAGCCCCCCGGGAGGTCAGCCCCAGCATTTT.

The chain recombines TRBV5-1 with TRBJ2-7; D unresolved. Per the germline V gene, CDR1 is SGHRS and CDR2 is YFSETQ. This CDR3 has 15 residues. The V end lost 6 bases, the J end lost 1 base, and 17 bases lay between the germline ends. The CDR3 nucleotides are TGCGCCAGCACGCAAGGCGCCAGGCTATCCTACGAGCAGTACTTC. Protein sequence: CASTQGARLSYEQYF.

The V call is TRBV11-1, the J call TRBJ2-7, with 7 bases fitting TRBD1. The trim removed 6 bases at V and 0 bases at J, leaving 5 bases unmatched. The germline V gene encodes CDR1 SGHAT and CDR2 FQDESV (reference sequence). The CDR3 has 14 amino acids. The CDR3, as DNA: TGTGCCAGCAGGAACAGGGGTCTCTCCTACGAGCAGTACTTC. Residues: CASRNRGLSYEQYF.

The gene calls are TRBV3-1 (or the pseudogene TRBV3-2) and TRBJ2-1; 10 nucleotides agree with TRBD2. The ends lost 4 bases at V and 5 bases at J; junction bases unmatched: 5. Germline lookup yields CDR1 LGHDT and CDR2 YNNKEL (reference sequence). The CDR3 runs 15 residues. The CDR3 DNA sequence: TGTGCCAGCAGCCTGACTAGCGGGCACGACAATGAGCAGTTCTTC. This codes for CASSLTSGHDNEQFF.